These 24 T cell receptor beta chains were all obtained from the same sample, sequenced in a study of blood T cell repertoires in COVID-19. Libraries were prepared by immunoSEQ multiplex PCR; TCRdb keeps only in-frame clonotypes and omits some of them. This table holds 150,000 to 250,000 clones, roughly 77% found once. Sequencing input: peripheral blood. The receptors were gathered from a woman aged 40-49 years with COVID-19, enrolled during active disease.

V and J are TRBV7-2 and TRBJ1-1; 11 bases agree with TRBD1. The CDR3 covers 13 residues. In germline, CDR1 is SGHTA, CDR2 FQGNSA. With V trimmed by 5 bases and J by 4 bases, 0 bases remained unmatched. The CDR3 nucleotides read TGTGCCAGCAGCGGGACAGGGGGCACTGAAGCTTTCTTT. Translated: CASSGTGGTEAFF.

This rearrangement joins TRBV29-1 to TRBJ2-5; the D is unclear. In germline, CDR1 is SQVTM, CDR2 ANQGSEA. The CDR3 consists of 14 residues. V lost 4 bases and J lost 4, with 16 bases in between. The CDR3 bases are TGCAGCGTTGTCCCTATGGAATCGGGAGAGACCCAGTACTTC. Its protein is CSVVPMESGETQYF.

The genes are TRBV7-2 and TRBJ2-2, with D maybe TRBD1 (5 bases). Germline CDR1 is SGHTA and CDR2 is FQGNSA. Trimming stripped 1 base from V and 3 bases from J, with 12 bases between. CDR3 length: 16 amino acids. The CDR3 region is CASSLDAARDTGELFF. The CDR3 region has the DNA TGTGCCAGCAGCTTAGATGCCGCCAGGGACACCGGGGAGCTGTTTTTT.

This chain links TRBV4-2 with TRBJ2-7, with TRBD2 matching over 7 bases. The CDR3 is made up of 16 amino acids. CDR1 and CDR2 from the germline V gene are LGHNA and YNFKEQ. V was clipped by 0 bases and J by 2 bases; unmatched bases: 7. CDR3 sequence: CASSQDWSSGTYEQYF. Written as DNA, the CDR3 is TGTGCCAGCAGCCAAGATTGGTCTAGCGGAACCTACGAGCAGTACTTC.

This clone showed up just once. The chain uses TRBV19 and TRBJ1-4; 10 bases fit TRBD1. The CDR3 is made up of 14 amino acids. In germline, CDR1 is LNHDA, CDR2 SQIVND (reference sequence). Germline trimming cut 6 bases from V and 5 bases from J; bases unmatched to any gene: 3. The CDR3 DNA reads TGTGCCAGTAGACCGGGACAGGGGAATGAAAAACTGTTTTTT. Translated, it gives CASRPGQGNEKLFF.

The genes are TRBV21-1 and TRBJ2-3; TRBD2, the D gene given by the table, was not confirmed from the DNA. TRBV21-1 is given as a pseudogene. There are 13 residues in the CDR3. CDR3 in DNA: TGTGCCAGCAGCAGGCGGGGGGTAGATACGCAGTATTTT. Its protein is CASSRRGVDTQYF.

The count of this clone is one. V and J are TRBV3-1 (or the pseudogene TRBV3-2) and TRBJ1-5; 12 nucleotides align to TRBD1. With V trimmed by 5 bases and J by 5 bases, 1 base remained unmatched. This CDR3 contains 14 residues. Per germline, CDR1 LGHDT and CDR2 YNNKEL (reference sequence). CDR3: CASSGTGGDQPQHF. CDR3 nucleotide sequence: TGTGCCAGCAGCGGGACAGGGGGCGATCAGCCCCAGCATTTT.

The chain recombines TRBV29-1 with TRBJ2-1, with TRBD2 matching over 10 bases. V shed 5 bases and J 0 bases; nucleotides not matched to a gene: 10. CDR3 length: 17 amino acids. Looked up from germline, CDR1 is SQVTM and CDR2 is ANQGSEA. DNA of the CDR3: TGCAGCGTTCAACCGTGGGCTAGCGGGAGCTCCTACAATGAGCAGTTCTTC. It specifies CSVQPWASGSSYNEQFF.

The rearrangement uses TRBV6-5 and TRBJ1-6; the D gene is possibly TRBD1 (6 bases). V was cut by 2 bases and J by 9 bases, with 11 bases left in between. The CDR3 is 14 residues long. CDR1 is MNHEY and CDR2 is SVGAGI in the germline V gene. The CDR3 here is CASSYHREGSPLHF. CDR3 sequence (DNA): TGTGCCAGCAGTTACCACAGGGAGGGTTCACCCCTCCACTTT.

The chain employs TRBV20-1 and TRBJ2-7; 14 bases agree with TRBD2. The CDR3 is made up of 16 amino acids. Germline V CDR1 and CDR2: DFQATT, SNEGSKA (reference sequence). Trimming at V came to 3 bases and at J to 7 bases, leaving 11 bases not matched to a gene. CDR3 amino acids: CSASRPTSGRGGEQYF. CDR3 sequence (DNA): TGCAGTGCTAGTCGCCCGACTAGCGGGAGGGGGGGGGAGCAGTACTTC.

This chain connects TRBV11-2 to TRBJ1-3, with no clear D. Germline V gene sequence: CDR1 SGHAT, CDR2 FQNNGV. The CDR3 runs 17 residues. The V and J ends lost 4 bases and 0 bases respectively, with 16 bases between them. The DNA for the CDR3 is TGTGCCAGCAGCTCCCGGGAGGGCGGCCACTCTGGAAACACCATATATTTT. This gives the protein CASSSREGGHSGNTIYF.

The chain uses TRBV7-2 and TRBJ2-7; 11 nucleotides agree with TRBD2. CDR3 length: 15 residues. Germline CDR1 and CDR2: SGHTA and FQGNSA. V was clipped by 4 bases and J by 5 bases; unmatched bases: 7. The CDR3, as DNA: TGTGCCAGCAGCTATCTAGCGGGGGGAATCCACGAGCAGTACTTC. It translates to CASSYLAGGIHEQYF.

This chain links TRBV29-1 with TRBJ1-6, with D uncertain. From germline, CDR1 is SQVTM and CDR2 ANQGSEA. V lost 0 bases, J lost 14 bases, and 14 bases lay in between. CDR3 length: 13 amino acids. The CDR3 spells CSVEDAGFKTLHF. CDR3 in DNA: TGCAGCGTTGAAGACGCCGGGTTTAAGACCCTCCACTTT.

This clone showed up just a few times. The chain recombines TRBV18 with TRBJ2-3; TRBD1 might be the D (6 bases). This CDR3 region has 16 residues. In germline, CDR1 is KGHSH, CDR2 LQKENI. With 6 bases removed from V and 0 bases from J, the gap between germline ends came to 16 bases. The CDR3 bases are TGTGCCAGCTCGGGGACCCGGACAGCTAGCACAGATACGCAGTATTTT. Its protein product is CASSGTRTASTDTQYF.

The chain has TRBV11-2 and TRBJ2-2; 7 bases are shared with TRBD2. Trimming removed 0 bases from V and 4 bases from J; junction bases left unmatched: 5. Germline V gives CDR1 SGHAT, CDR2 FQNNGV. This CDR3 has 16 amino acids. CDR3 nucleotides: TGTGCCAGCAGCTTAGAATTTGCGGGAGTCACCGGGGAGCTGTTTTTT. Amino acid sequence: CASSLEFAGVTGELFF.

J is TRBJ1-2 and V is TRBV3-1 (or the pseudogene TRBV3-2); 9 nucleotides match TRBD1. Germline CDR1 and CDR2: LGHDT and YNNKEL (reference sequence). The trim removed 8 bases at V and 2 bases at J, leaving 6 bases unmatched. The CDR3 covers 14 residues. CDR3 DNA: TGTGCCAGCGGGGACAGGGAAGGGAACTATGGCTACACCTTC. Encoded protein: CASGDREGNYGYTF.

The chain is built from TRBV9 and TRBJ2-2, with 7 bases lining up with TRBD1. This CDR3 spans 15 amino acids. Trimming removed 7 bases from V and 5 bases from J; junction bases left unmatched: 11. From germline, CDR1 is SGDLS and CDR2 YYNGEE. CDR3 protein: CASRRGSGQTGELFF. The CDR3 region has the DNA TGTGCCAGCCGAAGAGGGTCGGGACAGACCGGGGAGCTGTTTTTT.

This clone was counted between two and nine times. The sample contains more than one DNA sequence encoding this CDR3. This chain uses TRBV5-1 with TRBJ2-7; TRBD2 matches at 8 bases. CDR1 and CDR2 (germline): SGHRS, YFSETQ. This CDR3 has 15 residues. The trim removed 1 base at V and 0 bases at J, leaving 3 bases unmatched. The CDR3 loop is CASSLTSGSSYEQYF. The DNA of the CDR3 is TGCGCCAGCAGCTTGACTAGCGGTAGCTCCTACGAGCAGTACTTC.

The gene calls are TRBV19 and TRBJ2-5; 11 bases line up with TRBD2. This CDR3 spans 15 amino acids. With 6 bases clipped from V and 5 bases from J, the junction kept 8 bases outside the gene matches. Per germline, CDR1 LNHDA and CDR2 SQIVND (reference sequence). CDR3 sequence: CASRTRLAGLETQYF. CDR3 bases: TGTGCCAGTAGGACCAGACTAGCGGGGCTGGAGACCCAGTACTTC.

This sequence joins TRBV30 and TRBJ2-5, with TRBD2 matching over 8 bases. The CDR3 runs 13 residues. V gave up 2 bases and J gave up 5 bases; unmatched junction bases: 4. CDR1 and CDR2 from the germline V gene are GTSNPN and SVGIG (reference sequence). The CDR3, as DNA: TGTGCCTGGAGTCGGGGGGGTGGGGAGACCCAGTACTTC. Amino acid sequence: CAWSRGGGETQYF.

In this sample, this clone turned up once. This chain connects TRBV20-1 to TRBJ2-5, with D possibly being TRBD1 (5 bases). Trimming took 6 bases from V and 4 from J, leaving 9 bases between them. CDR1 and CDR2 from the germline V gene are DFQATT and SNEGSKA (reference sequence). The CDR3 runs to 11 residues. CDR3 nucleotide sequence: TGCAGTGCCCAACAGGTAGAGACCCAGTACTTC. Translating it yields CSAQQVETQYF.

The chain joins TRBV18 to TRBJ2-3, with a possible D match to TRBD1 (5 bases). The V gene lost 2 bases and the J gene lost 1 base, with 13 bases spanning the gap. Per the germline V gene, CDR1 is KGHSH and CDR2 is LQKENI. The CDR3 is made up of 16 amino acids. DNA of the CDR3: TGTGCCAGCTCACCAACGTGGGGCGGCGGCACAGATACGCAGTATTTT. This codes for CASSPTWGGGTDTQYF.

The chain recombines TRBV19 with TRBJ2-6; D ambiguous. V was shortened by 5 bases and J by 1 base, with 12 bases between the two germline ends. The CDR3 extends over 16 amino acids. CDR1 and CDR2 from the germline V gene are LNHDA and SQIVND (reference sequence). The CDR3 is CASSVNQASGANVLTF. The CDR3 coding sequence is TGTGCCAGTAGTGTTAATCAGGCTTCTGGGGCCAACGTCCTGACTTTC.

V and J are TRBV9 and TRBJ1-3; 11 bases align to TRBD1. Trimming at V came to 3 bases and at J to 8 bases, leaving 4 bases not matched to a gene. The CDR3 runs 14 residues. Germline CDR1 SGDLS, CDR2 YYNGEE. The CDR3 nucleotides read TGTGCCAGCAGCGCCTGGGACAGGGGGTACACCATATATTTT. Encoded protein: CASSAWDRGYTIYF.